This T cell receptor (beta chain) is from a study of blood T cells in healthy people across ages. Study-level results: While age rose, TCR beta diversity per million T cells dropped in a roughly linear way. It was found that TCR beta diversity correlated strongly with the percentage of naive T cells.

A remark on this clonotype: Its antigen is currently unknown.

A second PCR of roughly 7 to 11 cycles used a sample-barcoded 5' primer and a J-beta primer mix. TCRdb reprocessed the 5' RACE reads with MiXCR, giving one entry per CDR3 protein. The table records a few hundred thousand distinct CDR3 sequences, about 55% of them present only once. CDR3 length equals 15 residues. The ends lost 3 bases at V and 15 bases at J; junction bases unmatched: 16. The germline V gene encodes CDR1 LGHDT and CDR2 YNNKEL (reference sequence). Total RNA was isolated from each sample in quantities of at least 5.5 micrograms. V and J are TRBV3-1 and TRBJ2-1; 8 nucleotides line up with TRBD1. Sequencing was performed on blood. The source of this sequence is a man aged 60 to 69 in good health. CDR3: CASSQGGQGARSWFF. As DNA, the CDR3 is TGTGCCAGCAGCCAGGGGGGCCAGGGGGCGAGGTCTTGGTTCTTC.